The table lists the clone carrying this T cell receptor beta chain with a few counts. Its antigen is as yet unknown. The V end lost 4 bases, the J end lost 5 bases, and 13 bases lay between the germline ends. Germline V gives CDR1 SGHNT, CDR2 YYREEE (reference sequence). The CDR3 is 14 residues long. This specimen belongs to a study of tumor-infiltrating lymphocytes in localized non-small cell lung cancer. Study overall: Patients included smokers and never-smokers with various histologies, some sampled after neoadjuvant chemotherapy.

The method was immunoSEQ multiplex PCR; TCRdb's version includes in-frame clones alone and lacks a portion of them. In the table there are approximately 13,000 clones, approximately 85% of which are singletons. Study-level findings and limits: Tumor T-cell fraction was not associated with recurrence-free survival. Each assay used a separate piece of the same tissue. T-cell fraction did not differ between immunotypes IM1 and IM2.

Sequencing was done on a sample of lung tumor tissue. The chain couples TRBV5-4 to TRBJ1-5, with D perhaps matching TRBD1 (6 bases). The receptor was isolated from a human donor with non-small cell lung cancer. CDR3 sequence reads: CASSPRGGYQPQHF. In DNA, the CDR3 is TGTGCCAGCAGCCCTCGGGGGGGCTATCAGCCCCAGCATTTT.